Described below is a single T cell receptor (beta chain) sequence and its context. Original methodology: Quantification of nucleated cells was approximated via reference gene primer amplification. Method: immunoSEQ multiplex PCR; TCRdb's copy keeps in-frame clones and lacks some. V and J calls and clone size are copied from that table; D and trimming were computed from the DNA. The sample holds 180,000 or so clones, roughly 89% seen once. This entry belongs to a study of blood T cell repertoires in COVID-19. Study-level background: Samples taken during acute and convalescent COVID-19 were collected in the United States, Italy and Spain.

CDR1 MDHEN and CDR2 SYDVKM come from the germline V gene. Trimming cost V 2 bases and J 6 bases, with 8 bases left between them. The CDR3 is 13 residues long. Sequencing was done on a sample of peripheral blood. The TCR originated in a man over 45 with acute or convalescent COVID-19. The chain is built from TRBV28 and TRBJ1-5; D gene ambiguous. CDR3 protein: CASSLIFSQPQHF. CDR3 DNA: TGTGCCAGCAGTTTAATCTTTTCTCAGCCCCAGCATTTT.